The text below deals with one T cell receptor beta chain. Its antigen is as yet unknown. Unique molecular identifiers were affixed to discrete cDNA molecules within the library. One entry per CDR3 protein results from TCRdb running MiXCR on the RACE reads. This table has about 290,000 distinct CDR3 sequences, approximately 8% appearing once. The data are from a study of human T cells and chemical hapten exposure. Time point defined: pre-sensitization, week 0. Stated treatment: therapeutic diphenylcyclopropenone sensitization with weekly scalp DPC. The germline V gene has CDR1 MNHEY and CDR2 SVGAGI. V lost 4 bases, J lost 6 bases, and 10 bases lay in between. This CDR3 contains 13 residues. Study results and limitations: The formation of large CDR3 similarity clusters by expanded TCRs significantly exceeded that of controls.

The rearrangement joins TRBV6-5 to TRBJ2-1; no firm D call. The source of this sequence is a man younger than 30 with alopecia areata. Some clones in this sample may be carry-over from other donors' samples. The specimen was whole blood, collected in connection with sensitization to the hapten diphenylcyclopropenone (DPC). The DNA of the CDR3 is TGTGCCAGCAGTTTCGGGCAGTTCAATGAGCAGTTCTTC. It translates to CASSFGQFNEQFF.